This TCR beta chain was recovered during a study of T cells in Graves' hyperthyroidism and ophthalmopathy. Ophthalmopathy patients all had a Clinical Activity Score of at least 3, a NOSPECS grade of at least 4 and disease under 3 months old. From RNA transcripts, TCR beta CDR3 regions were amplified. Primed by the HTBI set, a first-round RT-PCR was run on the TCR CDR3. Via MiXCR, TCRdb re-called the multiplex PCR reads, giving one row per CDR3 protein. The sample holds 350,000 or so distinct CDR3 sequences, less than 20% seen once. The sample holds many counts of this clonotype. Its matching antigen is unknown. Findings of the study overall: From stable hyperthyroidism, ophthalmopathy was separated by a 13 V-J model.

The CDR3 loop spans 17 amino acids. V was clipped by 6 bases and J by 0 bases, with 23 bases between them. Germline CDR1 and CDR2: DFQATT and SNEGSKA (reference sequence). The sample comprised blood. The J gene is TRBJ1-1, the V gene TRBV20-1, with D possibly matching TRBD1 (6 bases). The clonotype originates from a woman between 40 and 55 years old with Graves' ophthalmopathy. CDR3 sequence (DNA): TGCAGTGCCGGAACAAGAGCGGGGGCACCAGTGAACACTGAAGCTTTCTTT. Its protein is CSAGTRAGAPVNTEAFF.